This TCR beta chain was profiled in a study of shared clonotypes between healthy human individuals. Overall study results and limits: Between a handful of donors, naive CD4 clonotypes were shared at a level of approximately 5%.

Negatively enriched CD4+ T cells were divided by CD45RA into naive and memory. Trimming shortened V by 3 bases and J by 10 bases, and 28 bases separated the two germline ends. Germline V gene lookup returns CDR1 MGHRA and CDR2 YSYEKL. CDR3 length equals 19 residues. In the authors' workflow: From ImmunoSEQ came sequences covering only the junction and carrying no quality scores, so filtering differed. The data were produced by immunoSEQ multiplex PCR, yet TCRdb's version contains in-frame clones alone and is incomplete. The D gene and trimming were derived from the DNA, and the V and J assignments and clone size from that table. This table holds roughly 1 million clones, under 80% found once. Worth noting for this clone: What it binds is unknown.

The receptor was isolated from a man aged 18 to 30 in good health. The V and J genes are TRBV4-1 and TRBJ1-6; D is perhaps TRBD1 (6 bases). Sequencing used memory CD4+ T cells sorted from blood. Regarding subset: CD45RA-negative fraction. The CDR3 region is CASSQEWAGTLSIISPLHF. The CDR3 DNA follows: TGCGCCAGCAGCCAGGAATGGGCCGGGACACTATCTATAATCTCACCCCTCCACTTT.